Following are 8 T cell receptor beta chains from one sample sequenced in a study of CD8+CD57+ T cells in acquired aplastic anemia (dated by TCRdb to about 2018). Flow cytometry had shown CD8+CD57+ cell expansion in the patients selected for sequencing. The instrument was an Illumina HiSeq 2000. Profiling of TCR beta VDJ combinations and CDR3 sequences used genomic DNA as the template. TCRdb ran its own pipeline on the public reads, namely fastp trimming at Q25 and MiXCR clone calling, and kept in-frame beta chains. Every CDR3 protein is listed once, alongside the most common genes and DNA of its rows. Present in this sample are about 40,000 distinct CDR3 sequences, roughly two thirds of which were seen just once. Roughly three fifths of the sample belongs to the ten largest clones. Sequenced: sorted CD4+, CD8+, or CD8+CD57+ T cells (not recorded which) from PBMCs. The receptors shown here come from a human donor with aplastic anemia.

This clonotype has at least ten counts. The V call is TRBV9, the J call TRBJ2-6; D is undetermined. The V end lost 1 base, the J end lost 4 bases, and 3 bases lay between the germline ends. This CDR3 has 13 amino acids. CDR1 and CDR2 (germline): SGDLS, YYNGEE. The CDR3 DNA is TGTGCCAGCAGCGTACTCGGGGCCAACGTCCTGACTTTC. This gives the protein CASSVLGANVLTF.

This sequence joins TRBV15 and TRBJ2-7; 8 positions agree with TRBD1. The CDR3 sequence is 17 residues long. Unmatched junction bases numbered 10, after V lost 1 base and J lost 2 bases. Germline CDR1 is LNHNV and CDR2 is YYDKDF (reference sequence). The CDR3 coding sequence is TGTGCCACCAGCAGAGCCTCAGGACAGGGTCTTGCCTACGAGCAGTACTTC. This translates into CATSRASGQGLAYEQYF.

Here the CDR3 DNA reads TGTGCCACCAGTGATTTGAAAGGGGTCTACACCTTC. This sequence encodes CATSDLKGVYTF. The chain recombines TRBV24-1 with TRBJ1-2; perhaps TRBD1 as D (5 bases). V was shortened by 0 bases and J by 10 bases, with 8 bases between the two germline ends. The CDR3 extends over 12 amino acids. Germline V gene data show CDR1 as KGHDR and CDR2 as SFDVKD.

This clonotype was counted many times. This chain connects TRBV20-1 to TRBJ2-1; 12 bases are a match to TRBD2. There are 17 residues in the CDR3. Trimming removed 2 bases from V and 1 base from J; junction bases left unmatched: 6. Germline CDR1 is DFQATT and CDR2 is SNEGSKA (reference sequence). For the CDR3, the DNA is TGCAGTGCTAGACTAGCGGGGGGGCGCGGGTCCTACAATGAGCAGTTCTTC. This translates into CSARLAGGRGSYNEQFF.

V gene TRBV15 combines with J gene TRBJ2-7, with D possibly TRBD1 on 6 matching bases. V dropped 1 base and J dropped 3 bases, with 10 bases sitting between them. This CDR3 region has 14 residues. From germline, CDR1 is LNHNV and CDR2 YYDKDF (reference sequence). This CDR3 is CATSRAGTNYEQYF. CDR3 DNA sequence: TGTGCCACCAGCAGAGCAGGGACAAACTACGAGCAGTACTTC.

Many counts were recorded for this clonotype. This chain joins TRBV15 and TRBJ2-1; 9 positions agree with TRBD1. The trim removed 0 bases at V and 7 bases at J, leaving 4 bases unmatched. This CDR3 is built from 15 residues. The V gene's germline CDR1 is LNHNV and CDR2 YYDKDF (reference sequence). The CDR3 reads CATSRDRQGGNEQFF. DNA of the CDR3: TGTGCCACCAGCAGAGATAGACAGGGGGGGAATGAGCAGTTCTTC.

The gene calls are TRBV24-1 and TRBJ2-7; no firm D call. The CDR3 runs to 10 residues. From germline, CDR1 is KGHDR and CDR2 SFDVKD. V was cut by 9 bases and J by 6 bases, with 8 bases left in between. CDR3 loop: CATLGGEQYF. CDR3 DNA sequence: TGTGCCACCCTCGGCGGCGAGCAGTACTTC.

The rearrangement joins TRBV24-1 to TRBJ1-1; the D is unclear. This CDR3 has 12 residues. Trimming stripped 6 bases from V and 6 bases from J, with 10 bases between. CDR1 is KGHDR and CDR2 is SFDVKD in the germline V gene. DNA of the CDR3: TGTGCCACCAGTTCCAGGCAGTCTGAAGCTTTCTTT. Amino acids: CATSSRQSEAFF.